This record covers a single T cell receptor (beta chain). The germline V gene has CDR1 SGHRS and CDR2 YFSETQ. CDR3 length equals 15 residues. With 7 bases removed from V and 4 bases from J, the gap between germline ends came to 20 bases. The entry originates in a study of blood T cell repertoires in COVID-19. Study-wide context: Spain, Italy and the United States supplied samples that represented acute and convalescent COVID-19. From T cells, B-cell-depleted T cells, or PBMCs came the material, which was cDNA or gDNA.

As handled by the study authors: Reference gene primer amplification in the assay estimated nucleated cell counts. Generated by immunoSEQ multiplex PCR, the TCRdb table keeps only in-frame clones and is missing some. V, J and clone size were drawn from that table, and D and trimming were deduced from the DNA. The table has 95,000 to 100,000 clones, 70% to 90% seen once. The material sequenced was peripheral blood. The sequence came from a woman aged 25 to 39 with acute or convalescent COVID-19. V gene TRBV5-1 combines with J gene TRBJ1-1; D is possibly TRBD1 (6 bases). CDR3 protein: CASRERGSVSTEAFF. The CDR3, as DNA: TGCGCCAGCCGAGAGAGGGGGAGTGTTAGCACTGAAGCTTTCTTT.